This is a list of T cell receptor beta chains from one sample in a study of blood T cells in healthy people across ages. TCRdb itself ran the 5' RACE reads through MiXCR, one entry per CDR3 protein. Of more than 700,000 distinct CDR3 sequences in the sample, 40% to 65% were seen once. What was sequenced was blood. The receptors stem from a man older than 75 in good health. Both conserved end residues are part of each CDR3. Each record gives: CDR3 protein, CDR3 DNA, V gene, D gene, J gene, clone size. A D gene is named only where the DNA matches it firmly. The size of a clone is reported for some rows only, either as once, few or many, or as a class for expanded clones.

CDR3aa: CASTGTGYSPLHF; CDR3nt: TGTGCCAGCACCGGGACAGGGTATTCACCCCTCCACTTT; v_gene: TRBV7-9; d_gene: TRBD1; j_gene: TRBJ1-6; abundance: .
CDR3aa: CASSRDRVYAGYTF; CDR3nt: TGTGCCAGCAGTCGTGACAGGGTGTACGCGGGCTACACCTTC; v_gene: TRBV2; d_gene: TRBD1; j_gene: TRBJ1-2; abundance: .
CDR3aa: CASRTGGPFDGYTF; CDR3nt: TGTGCCAGCAGGACAGGGGGCCCGTTCGATGGCTACACCTTC; v_gene: TRBV27; d_gene: TRBD1; j_gene: TRBJ1-2; abundance: .
CDR3aa: CSVVGRDEQYF; CDR3nt: TGCAGCGTTGTCGGGCGGGACGAGCAGTACTTC; v_gene: TRBV29-1; d_gene: .; j_gene: TRBJ2-7; abundance: many
CDR3aa: CASSPSGTGVSEQYF; CDR3nt: TGTGCCAGCTCGCCGTCCGGGACAGGGGTATCAGAGCAGTACTTC; v_gene: TRBV18; d_gene: TRBD1; j_gene: TRBJ2-7; abundance: .
CDR3aa: CASSLGRTEDSYNEQFF; CDR3nt: TGTGCCAGCAGTTTGGGCCGGACTGAGGACTCCTACAATGAGCAGTTCTTC; v_gene: TRBV12-3/TRBV12-4; d_gene: .; j_gene: TRBJ2-1; abundance: .
CDR3aa: CSARSVAGQGEGETQYF; CDR3nt: TGCAGTGCTAGGTCCGTCGCCGGACAGGGGGAAGGGGAGACCCAGTACTTC; v_gene: TRBV20-1; d_gene: TRBD1; j_gene: TRBJ2-5; abundance: .
CDR3aa: CSAIWGGNQPQHF; CDR3nt: TGCAGTGCCATTTGGGGCGGCAATCAGCCCCAGCATTTT; v_gene: TRBV20-1; d_gene: .; j_gene: TRBJ1-5; abundance: .
CDR3aa: CASSPKADAPYEKLFF; CDR3nt: TGTGCCAGCAGCCCGAAGGCGGATGCTCCTTATGAAAAACTGTTTTTT; v_gene: TRBV4-2; d_gene: .; j_gene: TRBJ1-4; abundance: .
CDR3aa: CASSQTNGEQYF; CDR3nt: TGTGCCAGCAGCCAGACCAACGGCGAGCAGTACTTC; v_gene: TRBV3-1; d_gene: .; j_gene: TRBJ2-7; abundance: .
CDR3aa: CASSFGPPRNEQFF; CDR3nt: TGTGCCAGCAGTTTCGGGCCCCCGAGGAACGAGCAGTTCTTC; v_gene: TRBV12-3/TRBV12-4; d_gene: .; j_gene: TRBJ2-1; abundance: .
CDR3aa: CASSPGGGHLHF; CDR3nt: TGTGCCAGCAGTCCGGGCGGGGGTCACCTCCACTTT; v_gene: TRBV27; d_gene: .; j_gene: TRBJ1-6; abundance: .
CDR3aa: CASSSPARVPHGDNEQFF; CDR3nt: TGTGCCAGCAGCTCCCCAGCCAGGGTCCCCCATGGCGACAATGAGCAGTTCTTC; v_gene: TRBV11-2; d_gene: .; j_gene: TRBJ2-1; abundance: .
CDR3aa: CASSETNGVEAFF; CDR3nt: TGTGCCAGCAGTGAAACCAACGGGGTAGAAGCTTTCTTT; v_gene: TRBV2; d_gene: .; j_gene: TRBJ1-1; abundance: .
CDR3aa: CASRTDRGYNEQFF; CDR3nt: TGTGCCAGCAGGACCGACAGGGGGTACAATGAGCAGTTCTTC; v_gene: TRBV6-5; d_gene: TRBD1; j_gene: TRBJ2-1; abundance: .